This T cell receptor beta chain was recorded in a study of T cell responses to AZD1222 COVID-19 vaccine. General study results and limits: Along spike, vaccine-associated CD4 TCRs were found throughout, with dominance at 160-218 and 743-854. The number of AZD1222 recipients seropositive at baseline was only five or six.

As concerns this clone: As yet, its antigen is unknown.

TCRdb's table, derived via immunoSEQ multiplex PCR, lists solely in-frame clones and lacks some. The sample holds about 130,000 clones; roughly 92% are singletons and the top ten take 0.85% to 0.95%. The sample in question was peripheral blood, obtained on day 0 of AZD1222 vaccination. This TCR was sampled from an adult in good health.

The CDR3 coding sequence is TGTGCCAGCAGCTTTGGGCCGGGCACTGAAGCTTTCTTT. Its translation is CASSFGPGTEAFF. The chain links TRBV7-9 to TRBJ1-1, with no clear D. Germline V gives CDR1 SEHNR, CDR2 FQNEAQ (reference sequence). The CDR3 sequence is 13 residues long. V was clipped by 3 bases and J by 4 bases, with 9 bases between them.